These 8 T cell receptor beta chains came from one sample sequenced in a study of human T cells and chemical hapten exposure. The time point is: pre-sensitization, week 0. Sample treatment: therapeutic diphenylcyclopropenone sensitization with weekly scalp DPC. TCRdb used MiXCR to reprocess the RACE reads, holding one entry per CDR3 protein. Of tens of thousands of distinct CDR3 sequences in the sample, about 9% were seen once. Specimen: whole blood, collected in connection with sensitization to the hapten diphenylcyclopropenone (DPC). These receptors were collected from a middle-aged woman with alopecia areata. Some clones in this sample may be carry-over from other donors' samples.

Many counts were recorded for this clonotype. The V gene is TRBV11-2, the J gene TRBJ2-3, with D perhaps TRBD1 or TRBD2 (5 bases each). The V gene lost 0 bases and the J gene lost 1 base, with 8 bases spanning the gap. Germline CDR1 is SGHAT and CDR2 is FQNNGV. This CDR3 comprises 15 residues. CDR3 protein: CASSLDGAGTDTQYF. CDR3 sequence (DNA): TGTGCCAGCAGCTTAGACGGGGCAGGCACAGATACGCAGTATTTT. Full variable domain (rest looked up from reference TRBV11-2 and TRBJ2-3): EAGVAQSPRYKIIEKRQSVAFWCNPISGHATLYWYQQILGQGPKLLIQFQNNGVVDDSQLPKDRFSAERLKGVDSTLKIQPAKLEDSAVYLCASSLDGAGTDTQYFGPGTRLTVL.

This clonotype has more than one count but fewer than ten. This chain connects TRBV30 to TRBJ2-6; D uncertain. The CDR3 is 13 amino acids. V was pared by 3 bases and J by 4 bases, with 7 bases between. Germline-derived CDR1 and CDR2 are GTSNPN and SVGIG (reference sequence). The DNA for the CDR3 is TGTGCCTGGAGCCGCTCCGGGGCCAACGTCCTGACTTTC. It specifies CAWSRSGANVLTF.

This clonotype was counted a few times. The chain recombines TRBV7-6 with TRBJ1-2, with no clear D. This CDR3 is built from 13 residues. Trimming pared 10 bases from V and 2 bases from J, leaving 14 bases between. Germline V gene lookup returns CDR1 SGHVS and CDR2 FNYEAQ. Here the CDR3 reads CAIQPTANYGYTF. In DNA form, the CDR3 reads TGTGCCATACAACCGACGGCGAACTATGGCTACACCTTC. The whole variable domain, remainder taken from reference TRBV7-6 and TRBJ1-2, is GAGVSQSPRYKVTKRGQDVALRCDPISGHVSLYWYRQALGQGPEFLTYFNYEAQQDKSGLPNDRFSAERPEGSISTLTIQRTEQRDSAMYRCAIQPTANYGYTFGSGTRLTVV.

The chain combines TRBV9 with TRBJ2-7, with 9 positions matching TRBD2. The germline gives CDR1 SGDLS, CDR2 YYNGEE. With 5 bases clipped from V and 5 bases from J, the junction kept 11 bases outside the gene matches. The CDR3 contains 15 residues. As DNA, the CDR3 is TGTGCCAGCAGTTCGGGACTAGCCCGAAAAGACGAGCAGTACTTC. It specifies CASSSGLARKDEQYF. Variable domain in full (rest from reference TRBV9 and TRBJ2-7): DSGVTQTPKHLITATGQRVTLRCSPRSGDLSVYWYQQSLDQGLQFLIQYYNGEERAKGNILERFSAQQFPDLHSELNLSSLELGDSALYFCASSSGLARKDEQYFGPGTRLTVT.

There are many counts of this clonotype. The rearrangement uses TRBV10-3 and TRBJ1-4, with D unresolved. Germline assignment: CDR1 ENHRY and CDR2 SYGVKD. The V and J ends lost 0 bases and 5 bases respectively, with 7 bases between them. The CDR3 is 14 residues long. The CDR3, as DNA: TGTGCCATCAGTGAGTCCGGCAGGAATGAAAAACTGTTTTTT. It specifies CAISESGRNEKLFF.

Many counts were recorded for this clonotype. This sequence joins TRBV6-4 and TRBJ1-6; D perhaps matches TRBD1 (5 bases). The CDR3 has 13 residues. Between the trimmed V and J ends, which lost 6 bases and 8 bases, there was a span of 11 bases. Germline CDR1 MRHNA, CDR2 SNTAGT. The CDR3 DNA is TGTGCCAGCAGACGGGACGGGGATTCACCCCTCCACTTT. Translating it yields CASRRDGDSPLHF.

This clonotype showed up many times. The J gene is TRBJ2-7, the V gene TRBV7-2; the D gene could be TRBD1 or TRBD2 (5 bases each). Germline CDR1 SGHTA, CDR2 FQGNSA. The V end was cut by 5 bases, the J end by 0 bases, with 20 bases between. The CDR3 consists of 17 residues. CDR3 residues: CASSLGTGGLSSYEQYF. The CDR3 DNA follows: TGTGCCAGCAGCCTAGGAACAGGAGGCCTATCCTCCTACGAGCAGTACTTC. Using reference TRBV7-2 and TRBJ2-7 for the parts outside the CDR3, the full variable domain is GAGVSQSPSNKVTEKGKDVELRCDPISGHTALYWYRQSLGQGLEFLIYFQGNSAPDKSGLPSDRFSAERTGGSVSTLTIQRTQQEDSAVYLCASSLGTGGLSSYEQYFGPGTRLTVT.

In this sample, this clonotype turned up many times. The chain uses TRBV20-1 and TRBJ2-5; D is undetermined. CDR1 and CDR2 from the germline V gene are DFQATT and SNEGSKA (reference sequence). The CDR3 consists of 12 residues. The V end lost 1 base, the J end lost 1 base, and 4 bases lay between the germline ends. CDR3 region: CSARGLQETQYF. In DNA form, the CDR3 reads TGCAGTGCTAGAGGACTCCAAGAGACCCAGTACTTC.